This TCR beta chain was recorded in a study of regulatory dendritic cells for organ transplantation. Study overall: LPS was added to dendritic cell cultures on day 6.

This clone was picked up one time. Antigen unknown. The length of the CDR3 is 13 residues. Between the trimmed V and J ends, which lost 3 bases and 2 bases, there was a span of 8 bases. Per the germline V gene, CDR1 is MDHEN and CDR2 is SYDVKM. Sorted T cells were CFSE-labeled and cultured five to six days with allogeneic regulatory or mature dendritic cells at 1:10. Naive CD45RA+ and memory CD45RO+ CD4+ or CD8+ T cells were FACS-sorted. Study-wide findings and caveats: Naive CD4+ and CD8+ repertoires were highly diverse; memory CD8+ was most oligoclonal.

TCRdb's table, derived via immunoSEQ multiplex PCR, lists solely in-frame clones and lacks some. The sample holds around 12,000 clones; over 85% are singletons and the top ten take around 0.24%. V and J are TRBV28 and TRBJ2-7, with TRBD1 as a possible D gene (6 bases). This clonotype was sampled from a human donor in good health. Material: naive CD8+ T cells from blood cultured with regulatory dendritic cells. Subset here: CD45RA+ naive T cells. CDR3 residues: CASSLGAAYEQYF. The CDR3 nucleotides read TGTGCCAGCAGTTTGGGGGCGGCCTACGAGCAGTACTTC. Full variable domain (remainder filled in from reference TRBV28 and TRBJ2-7): DVKVTQSSRYLVKRTGEKVFLECVQDMDHENMFWYRQDPGLGLRLIYFSYDVKMKEKGDIPEGYSVSREKKERFSLILESASTNQTSMYLCASSLGAAYEQYFGPGTRLTVT.